These T cell receptor beta chains were read from a single sample in a study of cytomegalovirus exposure and HLA in healthy donors. Method: immunoSEQ multiplex PCR; TCRdb's copy keeps in-frame clones and lacks some. The table records about 120,000 clones, approximately 78% of them present only once. Sequences were obtained from PBMCs. The receptor set was obtained from a woman aged 25 to 39 in good health and CMV-seropositive. Both conserved end residues are part of each CDR3. The D gene is left open where the match is weak. Clone sizes are given selectively: once, few, many, or a class where the clone is expanded.

TRBJ2-1 TRBV5-1 TRBD2 . TGCGCCAGCAGCTTGTGGACTAGCGGGGGCAATGAGCAGTTCTTC CASSLWTSGGNEQFF
TRBJ2-5 TRBV19 . few TGTGCCAGTAGTATAGACCCCAGTTCCGAGACCCAGTACTTC CASSIDPSSETQYF
TRBJ1-6 TRBV27 . . TGTGCCAGCAGTTTATGGGCAGGGAAGAATTCACCCCTCCACTTT CASSLWAGKNSPLHF
TRBJ2-1 TRBV27 TRBD2 . TGTGCCAGCGCCGGGTGGGGGGGGTTTGATGAGCAGTTCTTC CASAGWGGFDEQFF
TRBJ1-6 TRBV28 . . TGTGCCAGCAGCCTCCCCTTGGGCGGGGGGAATTCACCCCTCCACTTT CASSLPLGGGNSPLHF
TRBJ2-7 TRBV6-5 . few TGTGCCAGCAGTTACGGTACAGTGCCATCCTACGAGCAGTACTTC CASSYGTVPSYEQYF
TRBJ1-2 TRBV11-2 TRBD1 . TGTGCCAGCAGCCGAATCACAGGGGACGGCTACACCTTC CASSRITGDGYTF
TRBJ1-1 TRBV5-4 . . TGTGCCAGCAGCTTGGGCGTGGGCAGGGCGGGGTACACTGAAGCTTTCTTT CASSLGVGRAGYTEAFF
TRBJ1-1 TRBV9 . . TGTGCCAGCAGCGCCAGCCTCCAGGGTAAGGACGAAGCTTTCTTT CASSASLQGKDEAFF
TRBJ2-3 TRBV5-6 TRBD2 . TGTGCCAGCAGCTCCACCGGGACTAGCGGGGGGGCTTGGACAGATACGCAGTATTTT CASSSTGTSGGAWTDTQYF
TRBJ2-3 TRBV5-1 . . TGCGCCAGCAGCTTGGCATCGAGGTCAGATACGCAGTATTTT CASSLASRSDTQYF
TRBJ2-1 TRBV7-3 TRBD1 . TGTGCCAGCAGCTTTCCAGGGGGTGAGCAGTTCTTC CASSFPGGEQFF
TRBJ2-5 TRBV6-5 . . TGTGCCAGCAGTTCTGTAGCGGAAGAGACCCAGTACTTC CASSSVAEETQYF
TRBJ1-5 TRBV19 TRBD1 . TGTGCCAGTAGTATCCCCCAGGGGGCAAATCAGCCCCAGCATTTT CASSIPQGANQPQHF
TRBJ1-5 TRBV30 . . TGTGCCTGGAGTCCCATAGCGTCCAATCAGCCCCAGCATTTT CAWSPIASNQPQHF
TRBJ2-4 TRBV9 . . TGTGCCAGCAGCGTAGGAGAACAGGTCTTAGCCAAAAACATTCAGTACTTC CASSVGEQVLAKNIQYF
TRBJ2-7 TRBV21-1 . few TGTGCCAGCAGCAAAACCTTGAGGCGAGGAGGGCAGTACTTC CASSKTLRRGGQYF
TRBJ2-1 TRBV4-2 . . TGTGCCAGCAGCCGGAGCAATGAGCAGTTCTTC CASSRSNEQFF
TRBJ1-3 TRBV27 TRBD1 . TGTGCCAGCAGTTTAAGACAGGGTGTTGGAAGCACCATATATTTT CASSLRQGVGSTIYF
TRBJ2-4 TRBV5-6 TRBD1 . TGTGCCAGCACCGCGGACAGGGAGGACATTCAGCACTTC CASTADREDIQHF
TRBJ1-3 TRBV5-1 . few TGCGCCAGCAGCTTGGGGGCTTCTATCTCTGGAAACACCATATATTTT CASSLGASISGNTIYF
TRBJ2-1 TRBV7-2 . . TGTGCCAGCAGCTTAAGCCTAGCCAACAATGAGCAGTTCTTC CASSLSLANNEQFF
TRBJ2-6 TRBV13 . . TGTGCCAGCAGTAGATACTCTGGGGCCAACGTCCTGACTTTC CASSRYSGANVLTF
TRBJ1-2 TRBV12-1 . . TGTGCCAGCAGCGTAGCCCCGGACAGCACTATTGGCTACACCTTC CASSVAPDSTIGYTF
TRBJ2-3 TRBV5-4 TRBD1 . TGTGCCAGCAGCGTGACAGGGTCCGATACGCAGTATTTT CASSVTGSDTQYF
TRBJ2-7 TRBV5-1 TRBD1 once TGCGCCAGCAGTTATGTAGGGGACAGGGGTATTCCGGAGCAGTACTTC CASSYVGDRGIPEQYF
TRBJ2-5 TRBV27 TRBD2 . TGTGCCAGCAGTTTTTTGGGAGGGGAGACCCAGTACTTC CASSFLGGETQYF
TRBJ2-2 TRBV15 . . TGTGCCACCAGCAGAGCGTACGGGTCGAACACCGGGGAGCTGTTTTTT CATSRAYGSNTGELFF
TRBJ1-2 TRBV4-2 . few TGTGCCAGCAGCCAGCCTGAGCGCGGCTACACCTTC CASSQPERGYTF
TRBJ2-7 TRBV5-6 . once TGTGCCAGCAGCTCTGGACACCTTTACGAGCAGTACTTC CASSSGHLYEQYF
TRBJ2-7 TRBV2 TRBD1 . TGTGCCAGCAGGGGGCCGGGCAGGGGGTACGAGCAGTACTTC CASRGPGRGYEQYF
TRBJ2-7 TRBV7-6 TRBD1 . TGTGCCAGCAGCTTACTACAGGGGGCACGAGAGCAGTACTTC CASSLLQGAREQYF
TRBJ2-2 TRBV28 TRBD1 . TGTGCCAGCAGTTTAAAGGGACAGGGCTCCGGGGAGCTGTTTTTT CASSLKGQGSGELFF
TRBJ2-1 TRBV7-2 . few TGTGCCAGCAGGGCAGGGCAATACAATGAGCAGTTCTTC CASRAGQYNEQFF
TRBJ1-5 TRBV6-5 . . TGTGCCAGCCGGGGCCAGGGGTACAATCAGCCCCAGCATTTT CASRGQGYNQPQHF
TRBJ2-3 TRBV7-9 TRBD2 once TGTGCCAGCAGCACCCTAGCGGGGGGCCCTAGCACAGATACGCAGTATTTT CASSTLAGGPSTDTQYF
TRBJ2-5 TRBV10-3 . . TGTGCCATCAGTGTTTTGGCCCAAGAGACCCAGTACTTC CAISVLAQETQYF
TRBJ2-7 TRBV6-5 TRBD1 . TGTGCCAGCACCTCATGGGTGGGACAGGGCAACGAGCAGTACTTC CASTSWVGQGNEQYF
TRBJ1-1 TRBV9 TRBD1 . TGTGCCAGCAGCGCTTTCTCCGGACAGGGGGCGCGCCCCAACACTGAAGCTTTCTTT CASSAFSGQGARPNTEAFF
TRBJ2-5 TRBV7-2 TRBD2 once TGTGCCAGCAGCTCGGGACTAGCGGGGGGACAAGAGACCCAGTACTTC CASSSGLAGGQETQYF
TRBJ1-1 TRBV5-4 . . TGTGCCAGCAGCTTGGTCCCCACAGGGAACACTGAAGCTTTCTTT CASSLVPTGNTEAFF
TRBJ2-2 TRBV10-3 . few TGTGCCATCAGGCAGGGAGGTACCGGGGAGCTGTTTTTT CAIRQGGTGELFF